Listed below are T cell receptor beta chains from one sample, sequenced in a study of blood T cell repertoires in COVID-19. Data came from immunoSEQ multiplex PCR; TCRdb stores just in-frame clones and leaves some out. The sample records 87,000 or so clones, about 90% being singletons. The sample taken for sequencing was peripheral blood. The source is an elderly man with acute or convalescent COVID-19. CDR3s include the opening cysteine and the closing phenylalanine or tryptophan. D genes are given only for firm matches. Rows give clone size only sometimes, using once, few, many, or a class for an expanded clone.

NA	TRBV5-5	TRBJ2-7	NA	CASSPGTPTYEQYF	TGTGCCAGCAGCCCCGGGACACCCACCTACGAGCAGTACTTC
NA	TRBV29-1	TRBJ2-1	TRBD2	CSGRTSGLSYNEQFF	TGCAGCGGTCGGACTAGCGGGCTCTCCTACAATGAGCAGTTCTTC
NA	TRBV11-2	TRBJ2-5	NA	CASSSPGPQGGSSVGTQYF	TGTGCCAGCAGCTCGCCCGGGCCACAAGGGGGATCTAGTGTAGGGACCCAGTACTTC
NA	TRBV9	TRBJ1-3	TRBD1	CASSQGDSGNTIYF	TGTGCCAGCAGTCAGGGGGACTCTGGAAACACCATATATTTT
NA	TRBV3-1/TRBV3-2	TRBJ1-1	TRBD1	CASSQLGQPNTEAFF	TGTGCCAGCAGCCAGTTGGGACAGCCGAACACTGAAGCTTTCTTT
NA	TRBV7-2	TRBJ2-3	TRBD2	CASSFRLAGGFTQYF	TGTGCCAGCAGCTTTAGACTAGCGGGAGGCTTTACGCAGTATTTT
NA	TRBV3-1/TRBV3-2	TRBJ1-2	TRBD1	CASSQASTGDGYTF	TGTGCCAGCAGCCAAGCCTCCACAGGGGACGGCTACACCTTC
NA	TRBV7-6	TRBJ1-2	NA	CASSLSPRENYGYTF	TGTGCCAGCAGCTTATCCCCGAGAGAAAACTATGGCTACACCTTC
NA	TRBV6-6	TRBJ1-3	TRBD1	CASSFGGRQGGNTIYF	TGTGCCAGCAGTTTCGGGGGAAGACAGGGGGGAAACACCATATATTTT
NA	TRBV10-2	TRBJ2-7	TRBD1	CASSDIGTGEYEQYF	TGCGCCAGCAGTGATATTGGGACAGGGGAATACGAGCAGTACTTC
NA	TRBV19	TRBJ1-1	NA	CASSISVNTEAFF	TGTGCCAGTAGTATTTCCGTGAACACTGAAGCTTTCTTT
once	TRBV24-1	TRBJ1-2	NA	CATSDGTRYGYTF	TGTGCCACCAGTGATGGCACCAGGTATGGCTACACCTTC
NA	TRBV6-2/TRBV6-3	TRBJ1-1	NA	CASSYRPVGGGTEAFF	TGTGCCAGCAGTTACCGGCCTGTGGGGGGGGGCACTGAAGCTTTCTTT
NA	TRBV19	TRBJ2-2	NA	CASSIREAGELFF	TGTGCCAGTAGTATCAGGGAGGCCGGGGAGCTGTTTTTT
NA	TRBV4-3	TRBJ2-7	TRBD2	CASSQVHKLAGGGSEQYF	TGCGCCAGCAGCCAAGTCCACAAACTAGCGGGAGGAGGATCCGAGCAGTACTTC
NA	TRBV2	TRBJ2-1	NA	CASSVSNEQFF	TGTGCCAGCAGTGTATCCAATGAGCAGTTCTTC
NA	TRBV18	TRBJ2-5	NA	CASSPPQGGETQYF	TGTGCCAGCTCACCACCACAGGGTGGAGAGACCCAGTACTTC
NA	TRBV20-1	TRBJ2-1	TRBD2	CSASFLAGVYNEQFF	TGCAGTGCTAGTTTTCTAGCGGGAGTCTACAATGAGCAGTTCTTC
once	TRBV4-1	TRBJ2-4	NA	CASSQDELGIAKNIQYF	TGCGCCAGCAGCCAAGATGAACTAGGTATAGCCAAAAACATTCAGTACTTC
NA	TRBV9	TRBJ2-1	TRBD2	CASSPTSGGNEQFF	TGTGCCAGCAGCCCAACTAGCGGGGGTAATGAGCAGTTCTTC
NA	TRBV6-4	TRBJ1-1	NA	CASRATGGSTTEAFF	TGTGCCAGCAGAGCCACCGGAGGGTCGACGACTGAAGCTTTCTTT
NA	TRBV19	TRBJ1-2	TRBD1	CASSPRDRTSFSHGYTF	TGTGCCAGTAGTCCGCGGGACAGGACCTCCTTTTCCCATGGCTACACCTTC
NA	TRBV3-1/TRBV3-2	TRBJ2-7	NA	CASSVSSYEQYF	TGTGCCAGCAGCGTCAGCTCCTACGAGCAGTACTTC
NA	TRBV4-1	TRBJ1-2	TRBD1	CASSQGFDRDIYGYTF	TGCGCCAGCAGCCAAGGATTCGACAGGGACATTTATGGCTACACCTTC
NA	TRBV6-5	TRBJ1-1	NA	CASSWTRTLNTEAFF	TGTGCCAGCAGCTGGACCAGGACTTTGAACACTGAAGCTTTCTTT
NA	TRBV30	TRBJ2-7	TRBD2	CAWSVQWGQRLADSYEQYF	TGTGCCTGGAGTGTACAATGGGGACAGCGACTAGCGGATTCCTACGAGCAGTACTTC
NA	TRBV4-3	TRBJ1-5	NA	CASSQEDIRVSNQPQHF	TGCGCCAGCAGCCAAGAAGACATTAGAGTTAGCAATCAGCCCCAGCATTTT
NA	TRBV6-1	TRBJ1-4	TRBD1	CASSKVPTGGYEKLFF	TGTGCCAGCAGTAAAGTCCCGACAGGGGGCTATGAAAAACTGTTTTTT
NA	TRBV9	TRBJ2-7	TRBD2	CASSPGTSGVGEQYF	TGTGCCAGCAGCCCCGGGACTAGCGGGGTTGGCGAGCAGTACTTC
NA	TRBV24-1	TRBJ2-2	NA	CATRAGGYGELFF	TGTGCCACCAGGGCAGGGGGGTACGGGGAGCTGTTTTTT
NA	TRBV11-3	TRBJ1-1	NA	CASSGGGTEAFF	TGTGCCAGCAGCGGGGGGGGCACTGAAGCTTTCTTT
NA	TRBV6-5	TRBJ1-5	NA	CASSAGDSNQPQHF	TGTGCCAGCAGCGCAGGGGATAGCAATCAGCCCCAGCATTTT
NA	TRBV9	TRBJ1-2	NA	CASSAGDRSNYGYTF	TGTGCCAGCAGCGCAGGTGACAGGTCGAACTATGGCTACACCTTC
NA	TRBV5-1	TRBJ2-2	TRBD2	CASSLGSSGNTGELFF	TGCGCCAGCAGCTTGGGGTCTAGCGGAAACACCGGGGAGCTGTTTTTT
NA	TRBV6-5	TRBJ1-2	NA	CASSRAVQGHGYTF	TGTGCCAGCAGCCGGGCGGTCCAGGGTCATGGCTACACCTTC
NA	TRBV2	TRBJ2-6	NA	CAHAGVSGANVLTF	TGTGCCCATGCCGGGGTCTCGGGGGCCAACGTCCTGACTTTC
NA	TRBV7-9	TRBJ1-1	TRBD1	CASKGQGNTEAFF	TGTGCCAGTAAGGGACAGGGGAACACTGAAGCTTTCTTT
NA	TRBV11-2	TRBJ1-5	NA	CASSLGGSGLQPQHF	TGTGCCAGCAGCTTAGGAGGCTCAGGGCTTCAGCCCCAGCATTTT
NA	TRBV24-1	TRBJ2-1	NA	CATSDLSRGFGEQFF	TGTGCCACCAGTGATTTGAGCAGGGGATTCGGTGAGCAGTTCTTC
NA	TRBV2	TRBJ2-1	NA	CATQGGTDNEQFF	TGTGCCACCCAGGGCGGGACGGACAATGAGCAGTTCTTC
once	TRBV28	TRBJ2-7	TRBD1	CASSLRQGEQYF	TGTGCCAGCAGTTTACGACAGGGCGAGCAGTACTTC
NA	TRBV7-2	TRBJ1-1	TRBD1	CASSIRTGGGSGTEAFF	TGTGCCAGCAGCATTAGGACAGGTGGAGGCTCTGGCACTGAAGCTTTCTTT
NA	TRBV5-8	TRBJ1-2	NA	CASSFRQVWALLIYGYTF	TGTGCCAGCAGCTTCCGACAGGTGTGGGCACTGTTGATCTATGGCTACACCTTC
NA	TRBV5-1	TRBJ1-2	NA	CASRPPAGNGYTF	TGCGCCAGCCGCCCTCCTGCAGGCAACGGCTACACCTTC
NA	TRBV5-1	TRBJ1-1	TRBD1	CASSLGTGTAFF	TGCGCCAGCAGCTTGGGGACAGGGACGGCTTTCTTT
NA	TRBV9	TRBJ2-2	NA	CASSVLLNTGELFF	TGTGCCAGCAGCGTACTACTCAACACCGGGGAGCTGTTTTTT
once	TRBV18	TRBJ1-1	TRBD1	CASSERDSNTEAFF	TGTGCCAGCTCGGAACGGGACAGCAACACTGAAGCTTTCTTT
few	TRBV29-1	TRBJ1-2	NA	CSVADQTHRGGYTF	TGCAGCGTGGCCGACCAAACGCACCGGGGTGGCTACACCTTC
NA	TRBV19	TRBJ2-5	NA	CASSKREETQYF	TGTGCCAGTAGTAAGAGGGAGGAGACCCAGTACTTC